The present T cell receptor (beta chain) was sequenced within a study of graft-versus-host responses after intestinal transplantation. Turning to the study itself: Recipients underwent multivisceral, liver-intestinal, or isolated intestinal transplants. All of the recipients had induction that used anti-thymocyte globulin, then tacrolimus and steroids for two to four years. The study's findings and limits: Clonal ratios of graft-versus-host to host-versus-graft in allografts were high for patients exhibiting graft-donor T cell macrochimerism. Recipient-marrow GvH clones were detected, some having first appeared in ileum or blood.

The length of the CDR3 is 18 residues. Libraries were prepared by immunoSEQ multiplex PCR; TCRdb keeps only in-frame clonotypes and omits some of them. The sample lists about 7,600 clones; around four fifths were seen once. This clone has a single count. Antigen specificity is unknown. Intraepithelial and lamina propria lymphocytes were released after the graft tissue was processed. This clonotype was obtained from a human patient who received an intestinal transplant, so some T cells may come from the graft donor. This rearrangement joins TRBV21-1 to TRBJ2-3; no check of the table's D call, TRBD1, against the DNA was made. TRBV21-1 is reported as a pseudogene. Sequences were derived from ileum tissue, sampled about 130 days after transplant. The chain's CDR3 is CASSKRGRARQSTDTRYF. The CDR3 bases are TGTGCCAGCAGCAAAAGGGGTCGGGCGAGACAAAGCACAGATACGCGGTATTTT.